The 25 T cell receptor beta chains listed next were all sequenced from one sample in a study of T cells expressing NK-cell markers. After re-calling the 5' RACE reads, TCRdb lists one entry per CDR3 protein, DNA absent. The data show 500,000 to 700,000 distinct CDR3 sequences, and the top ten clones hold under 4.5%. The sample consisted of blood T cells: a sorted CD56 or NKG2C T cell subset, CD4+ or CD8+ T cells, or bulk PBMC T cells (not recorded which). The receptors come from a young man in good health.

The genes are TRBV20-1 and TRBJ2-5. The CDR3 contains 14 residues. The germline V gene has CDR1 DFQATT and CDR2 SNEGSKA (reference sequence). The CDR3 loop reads CSARVGRLQETQYF.

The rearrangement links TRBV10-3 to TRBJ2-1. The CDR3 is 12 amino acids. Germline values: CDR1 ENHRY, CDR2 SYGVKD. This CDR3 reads CAISPRHNEQFF.

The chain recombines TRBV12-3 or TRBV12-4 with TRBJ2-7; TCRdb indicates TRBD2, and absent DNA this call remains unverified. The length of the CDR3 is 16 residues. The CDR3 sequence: CASSFQSGLLSYEQYF.

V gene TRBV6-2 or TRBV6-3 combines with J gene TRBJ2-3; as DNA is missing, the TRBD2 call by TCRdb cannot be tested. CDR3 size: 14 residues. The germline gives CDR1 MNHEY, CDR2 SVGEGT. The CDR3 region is CASIPGLGPDTQYF.

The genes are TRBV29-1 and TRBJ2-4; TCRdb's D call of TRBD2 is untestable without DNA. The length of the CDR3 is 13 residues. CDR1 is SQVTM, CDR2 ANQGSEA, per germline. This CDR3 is CSSLAGAKNIQYF.

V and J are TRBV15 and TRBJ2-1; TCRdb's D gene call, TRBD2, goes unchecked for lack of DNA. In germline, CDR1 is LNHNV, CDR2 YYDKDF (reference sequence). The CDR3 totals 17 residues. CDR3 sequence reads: CATRRSGTSGRWDEQFF. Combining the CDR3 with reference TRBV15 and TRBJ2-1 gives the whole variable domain DAMVIQNPRYQVTQFGKPVTLSCSQTLNHNVMYWYQQKSSQAPKLLFHYYDKDFNNEADTPDNFQSRRPNTSFCFLDIRSPGLGDTAMYLCATRRSGTSGRWDEQFFGPGTRLTVL.

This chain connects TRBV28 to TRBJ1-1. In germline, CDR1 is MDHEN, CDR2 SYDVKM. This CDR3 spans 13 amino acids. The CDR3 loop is CASRVRVRTEAFF.

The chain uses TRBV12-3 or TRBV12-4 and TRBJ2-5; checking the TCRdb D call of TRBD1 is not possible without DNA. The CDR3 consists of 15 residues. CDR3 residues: CASRGERDIVETQYF.

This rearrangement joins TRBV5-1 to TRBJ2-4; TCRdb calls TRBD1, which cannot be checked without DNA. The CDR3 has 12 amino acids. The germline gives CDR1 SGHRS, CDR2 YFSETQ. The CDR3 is CASEGDGNIQYF.

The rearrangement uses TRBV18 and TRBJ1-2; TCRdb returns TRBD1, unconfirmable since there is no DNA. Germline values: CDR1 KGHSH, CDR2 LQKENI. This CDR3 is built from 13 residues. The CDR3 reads CASSPGTDYGYTF.

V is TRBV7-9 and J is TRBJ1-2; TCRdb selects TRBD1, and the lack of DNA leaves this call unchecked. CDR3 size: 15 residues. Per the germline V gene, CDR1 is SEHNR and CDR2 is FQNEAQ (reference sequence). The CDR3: CASSTNPGPDYGYTF. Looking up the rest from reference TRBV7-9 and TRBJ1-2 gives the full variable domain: DTGVSQNPRHKITKRGQNVTFRCDPISEHNRLYWYRQTLGQGPEFLTYFQNEAQLEKSRLLSDRFSAERPKGSFSTLEIQRTEQGDSAMYLCASSTNPGPDYGYTFGSGTRLTVV.

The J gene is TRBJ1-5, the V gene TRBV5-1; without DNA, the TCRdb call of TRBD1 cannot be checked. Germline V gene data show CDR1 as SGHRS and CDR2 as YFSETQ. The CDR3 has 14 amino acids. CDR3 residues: CASSLLGQNQPQHF.

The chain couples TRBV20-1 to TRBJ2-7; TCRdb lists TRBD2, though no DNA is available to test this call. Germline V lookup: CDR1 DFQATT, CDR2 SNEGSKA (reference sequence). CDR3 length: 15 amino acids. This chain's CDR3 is CSARFVQRGSYEQYF.

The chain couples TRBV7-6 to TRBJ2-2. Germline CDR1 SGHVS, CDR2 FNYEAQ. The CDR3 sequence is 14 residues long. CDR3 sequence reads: CASSPRWGTGELFF.

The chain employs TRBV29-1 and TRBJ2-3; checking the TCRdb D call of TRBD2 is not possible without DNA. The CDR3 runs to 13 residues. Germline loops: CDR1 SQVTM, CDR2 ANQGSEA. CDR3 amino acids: CSVGRGMADTQYF.

Here the CDR3 reads CASSPPRTGSSYNEQFF. The chain has TRBV5-1 and TRBJ2-1; there is no DNA to check the TCRdb D call of TRBD1. The CDR3 has 17 residues. Germline lookup yields CDR1 SGHRS and CDR2 YFSETQ.

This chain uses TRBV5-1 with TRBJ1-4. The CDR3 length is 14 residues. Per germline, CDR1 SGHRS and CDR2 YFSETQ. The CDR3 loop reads CASSFGAAGEKLFF. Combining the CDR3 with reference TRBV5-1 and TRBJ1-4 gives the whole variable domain KAGVTQTPRYLIKTRGQQVTLSCSPISGHRSVSWYQQTPGQGLQFLFEYFSETQRNKGNFPGRFSGRQFSNSRSEMNVSTLELGDSALYLCASSFGAAGEKLFFGSGTQLSVL.

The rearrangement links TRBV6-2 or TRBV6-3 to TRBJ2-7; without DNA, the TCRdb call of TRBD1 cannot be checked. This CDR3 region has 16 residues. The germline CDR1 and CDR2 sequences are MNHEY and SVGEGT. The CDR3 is CASSPPGRDDTYEQYF.

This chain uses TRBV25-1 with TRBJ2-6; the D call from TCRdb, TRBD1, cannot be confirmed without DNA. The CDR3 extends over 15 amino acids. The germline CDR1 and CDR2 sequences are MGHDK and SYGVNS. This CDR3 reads CASSVTGDWANVLTF.

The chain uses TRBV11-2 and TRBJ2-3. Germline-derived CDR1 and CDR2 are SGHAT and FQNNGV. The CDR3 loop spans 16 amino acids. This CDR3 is CASSPFPIGNTDTQYF.

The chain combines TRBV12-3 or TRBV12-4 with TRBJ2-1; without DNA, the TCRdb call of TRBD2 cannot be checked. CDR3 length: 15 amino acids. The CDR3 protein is CASSSGLAGVNEQFF.

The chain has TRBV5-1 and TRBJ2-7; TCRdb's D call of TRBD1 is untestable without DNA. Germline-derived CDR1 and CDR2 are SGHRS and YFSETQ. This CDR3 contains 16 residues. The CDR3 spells CASSRTTGTYSYEQYF. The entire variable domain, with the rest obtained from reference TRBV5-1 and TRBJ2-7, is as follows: KAGVTQTPRYLIKTRGQQVTLSCSPISGHRSVSWYQQTPGQGLQFLFEYFSETQRNKGNFPGRFSGRQFSNSRSEMNVSTLELGDSALYLCASSRTTGTYSYEQYFGPGTRLTVT.

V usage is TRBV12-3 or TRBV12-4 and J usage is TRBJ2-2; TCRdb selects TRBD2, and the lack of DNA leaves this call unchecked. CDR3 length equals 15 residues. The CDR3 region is CASSFMSGSAGELFF.

This CDR3 is CASRSRSSYNSPLHF. The chain joins TRBV12-3 or TRBV12-4 to TRBJ1-6; TCRdb outputs TRBD1, but without DNA this stays unchecked. The CDR3 loop spans 15 amino acids.

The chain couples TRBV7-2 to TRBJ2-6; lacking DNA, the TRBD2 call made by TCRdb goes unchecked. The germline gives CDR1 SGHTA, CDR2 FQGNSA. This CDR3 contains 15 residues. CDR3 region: CASSPSITGANVLTF.